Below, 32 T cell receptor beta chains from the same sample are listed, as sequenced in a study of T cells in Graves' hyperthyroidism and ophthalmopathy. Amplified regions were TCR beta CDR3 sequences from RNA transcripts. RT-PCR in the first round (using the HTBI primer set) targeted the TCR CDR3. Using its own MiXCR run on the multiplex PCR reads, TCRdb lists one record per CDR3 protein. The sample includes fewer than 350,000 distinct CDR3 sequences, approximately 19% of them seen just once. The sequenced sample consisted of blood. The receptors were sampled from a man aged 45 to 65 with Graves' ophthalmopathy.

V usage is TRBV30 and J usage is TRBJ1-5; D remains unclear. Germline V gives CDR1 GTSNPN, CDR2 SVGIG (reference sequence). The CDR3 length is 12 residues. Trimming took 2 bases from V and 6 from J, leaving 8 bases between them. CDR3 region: CAWSSGSQPQHF. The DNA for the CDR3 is TGTGCCTGGAGTTCGGGGAGTCAGCCCCAGCATTTT.

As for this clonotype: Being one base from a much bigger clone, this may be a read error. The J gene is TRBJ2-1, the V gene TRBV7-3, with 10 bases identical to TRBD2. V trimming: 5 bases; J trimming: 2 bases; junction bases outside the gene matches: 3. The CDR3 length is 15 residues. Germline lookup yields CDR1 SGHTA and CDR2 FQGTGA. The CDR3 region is CASSQGLAAYNEQFF. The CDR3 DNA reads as TGTGCCAGCAGCCAAGGACTAGCGGCCTACAATGAGCAGTTCTTC.

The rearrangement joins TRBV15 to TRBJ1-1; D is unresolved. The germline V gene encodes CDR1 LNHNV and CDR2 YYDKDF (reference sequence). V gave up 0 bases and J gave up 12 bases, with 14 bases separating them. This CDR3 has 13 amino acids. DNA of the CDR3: TGTGCCACCAGCAGAGATCCTCATACGGTGCCTTTCTTT. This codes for CATSRDPHTVPFF.

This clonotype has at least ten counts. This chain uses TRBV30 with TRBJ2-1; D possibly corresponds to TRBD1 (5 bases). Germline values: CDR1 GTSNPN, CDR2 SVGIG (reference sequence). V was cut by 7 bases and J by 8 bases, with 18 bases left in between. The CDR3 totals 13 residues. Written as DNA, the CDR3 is TGTGCCTCCCTCCTTTCAGGGTGGCATGAGCAGTTCTTC. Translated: CASLLSGWHEQFF.

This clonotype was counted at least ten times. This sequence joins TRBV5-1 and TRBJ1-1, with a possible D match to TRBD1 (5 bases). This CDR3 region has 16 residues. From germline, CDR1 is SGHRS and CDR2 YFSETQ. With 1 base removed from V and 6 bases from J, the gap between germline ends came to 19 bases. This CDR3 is CASSLRTQGVMAEAFF. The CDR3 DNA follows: TGCGCCAGCAGCTTGCGGACGCAGGGAGTAATGGCTGAAGCTTTCTTT. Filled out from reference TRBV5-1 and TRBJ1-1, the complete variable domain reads KAGVTQTPRYLIKTRGQQVTLSCSPISGHRSVSWYQQTPGQGLQFLFEYFSETQRNKGNFPGRFSGRQFSNSRSEMNVSTLELGDSALYLCASSLRTQGVMAEAFFGQGTRLTVV.

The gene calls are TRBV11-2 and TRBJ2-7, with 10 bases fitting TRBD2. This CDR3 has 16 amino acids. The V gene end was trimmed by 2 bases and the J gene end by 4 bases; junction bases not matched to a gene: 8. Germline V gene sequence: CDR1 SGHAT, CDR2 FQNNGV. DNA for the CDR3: TGTGCCAGCAGCTTAAGAGGGGCTAGCGGGAGTTACGAGCAGTACTTC. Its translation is CASSLRGASGSYEQYF. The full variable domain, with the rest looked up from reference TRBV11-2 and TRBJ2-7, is EAGVAQSPRYKIIEKRQSVAFWCNPISGHATLYWYQQILGQGPKLLIQFQNNGVVDDSQLPKDRFSAERLKGVDSTLKIQPAKLEDSAVYLCASSLRGASGSYEQYFGPGTRLTVT.

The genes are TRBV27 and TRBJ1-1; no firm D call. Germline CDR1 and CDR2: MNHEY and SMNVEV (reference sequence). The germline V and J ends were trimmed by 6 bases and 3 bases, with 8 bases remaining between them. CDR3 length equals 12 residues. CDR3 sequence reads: CASRRGYTEAFF. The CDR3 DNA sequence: TGTGCCAGCAGGAGAGGGTACACTGAAGCTTTCTTT.

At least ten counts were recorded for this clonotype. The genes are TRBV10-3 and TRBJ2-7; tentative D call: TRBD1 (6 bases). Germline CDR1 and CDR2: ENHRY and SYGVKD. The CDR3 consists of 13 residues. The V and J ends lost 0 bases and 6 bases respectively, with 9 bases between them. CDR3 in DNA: TGTGCCATCAGTGAGTCGAAAGGGGGCGAGCAGTACTTC. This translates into CAISESKGGEQYF.

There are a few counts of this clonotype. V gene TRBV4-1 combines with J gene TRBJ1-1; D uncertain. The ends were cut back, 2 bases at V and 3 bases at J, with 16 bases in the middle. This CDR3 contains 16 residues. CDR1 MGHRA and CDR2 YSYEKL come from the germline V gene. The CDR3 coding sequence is TGCGCCAGCAGCCAATTCCCTGGCCTAACGGACACTGAAGCTTTCTTT. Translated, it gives CASSQFPGLTDTEAFF.

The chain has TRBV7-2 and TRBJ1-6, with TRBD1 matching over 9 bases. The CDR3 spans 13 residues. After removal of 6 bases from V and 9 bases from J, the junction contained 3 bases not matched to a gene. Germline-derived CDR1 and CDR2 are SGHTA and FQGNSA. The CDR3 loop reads CASSNRGRSPLHF. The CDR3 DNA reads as TGTGCCAGCAGTAACAGGGGGCGTTCACCCCTCCACTTT.

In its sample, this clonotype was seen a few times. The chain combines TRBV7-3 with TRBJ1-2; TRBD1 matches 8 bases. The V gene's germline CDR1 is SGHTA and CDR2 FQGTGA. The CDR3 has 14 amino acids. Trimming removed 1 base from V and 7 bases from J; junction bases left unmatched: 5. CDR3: CASSLKAGGGGYTF. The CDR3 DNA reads TGTGCCAGCAGCTTAAAGGCAGGGGGCGGTGGCTACACCTTC.

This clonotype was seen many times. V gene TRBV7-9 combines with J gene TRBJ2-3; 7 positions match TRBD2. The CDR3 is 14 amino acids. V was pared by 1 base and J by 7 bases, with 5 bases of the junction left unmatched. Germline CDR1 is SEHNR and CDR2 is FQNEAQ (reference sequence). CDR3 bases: TGTGCCAGCAGCTTAGATCCGCGGGGGAATACGCAGTATTTT. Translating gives CASSLDPRGNTQYF.

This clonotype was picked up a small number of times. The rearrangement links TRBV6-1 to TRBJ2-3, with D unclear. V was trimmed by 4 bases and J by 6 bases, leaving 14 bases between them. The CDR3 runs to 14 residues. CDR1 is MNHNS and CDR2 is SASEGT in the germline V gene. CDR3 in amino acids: CASSGTVSLDTQYF. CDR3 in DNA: TGTGCCAGCAGTGGTACAGTATCGTTGGATACGCAGTATTTT.

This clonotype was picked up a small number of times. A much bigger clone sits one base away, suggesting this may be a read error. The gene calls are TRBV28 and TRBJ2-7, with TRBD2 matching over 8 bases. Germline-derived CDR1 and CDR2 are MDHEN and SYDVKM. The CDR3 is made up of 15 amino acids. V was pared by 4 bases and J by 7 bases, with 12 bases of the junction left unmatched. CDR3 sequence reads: CASSYTSGSLEEQYF. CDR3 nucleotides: TGTGCCAGCAGTTACACCAGCGGGAGTCTTGAGGAGCAGTACTTC.

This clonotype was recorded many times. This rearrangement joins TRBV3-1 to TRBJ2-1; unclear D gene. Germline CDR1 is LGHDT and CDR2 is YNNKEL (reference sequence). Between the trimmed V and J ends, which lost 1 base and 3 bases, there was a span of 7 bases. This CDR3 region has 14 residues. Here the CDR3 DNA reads TGTGCCAGCAGCCAAGGGGCTAGCTACAATGAGCAGTTCTTC. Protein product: CASSQGASYNEQFF.

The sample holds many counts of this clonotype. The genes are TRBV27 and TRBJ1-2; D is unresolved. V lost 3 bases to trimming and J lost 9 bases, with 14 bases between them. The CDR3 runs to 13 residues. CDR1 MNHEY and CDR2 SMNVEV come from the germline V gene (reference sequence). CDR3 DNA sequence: TGTGCCAGCAGTTTCCTCAACCCCGAGAGCTACACCTTC. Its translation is CASSFLNPESYTF.

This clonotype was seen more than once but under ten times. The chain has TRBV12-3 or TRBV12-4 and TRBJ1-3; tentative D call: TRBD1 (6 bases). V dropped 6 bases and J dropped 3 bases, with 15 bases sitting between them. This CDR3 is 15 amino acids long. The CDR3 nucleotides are TGTGCCAGCAGAGCCCCGGGGGCGGTTGGAAACACCATATATTTT. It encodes CASRAPGAVGNTIYF.

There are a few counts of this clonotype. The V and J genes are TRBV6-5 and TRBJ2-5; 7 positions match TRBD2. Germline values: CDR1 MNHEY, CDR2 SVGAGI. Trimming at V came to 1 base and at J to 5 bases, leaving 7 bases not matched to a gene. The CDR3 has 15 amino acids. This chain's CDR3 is CASSYYREVWETQYF. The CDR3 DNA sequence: TGTGCCAGCAGTTACTATCGGGAGGTGTGGGAGACCCAGTACTTC.

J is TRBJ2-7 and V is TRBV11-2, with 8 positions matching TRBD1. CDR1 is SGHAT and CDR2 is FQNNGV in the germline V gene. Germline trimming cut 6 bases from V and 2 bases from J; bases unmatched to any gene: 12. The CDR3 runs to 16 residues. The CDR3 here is CASSFSPGQGAYEQYF. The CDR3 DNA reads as TGTGCCAGCAGTTTCTCACCCGGACAGGGAGCCTACGAGCAGTACTTC.

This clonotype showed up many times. CDR3: CASSFGGRFRDEQYF. The CDR3 DNA sequence: TGTGCCAGCAGTTTCGGGGGAAGGTTTCGGGACGAGCAGTACTTC. J is TRBJ2-7 and V is TRBV27; the D gene is possibly TRBD2 (6 bases). The germline V gene encodes CDR1 MNHEY and CDR2 SMNVEV (reference sequence). Trimming stripped 3 bases from V and 5 bases from J, with 17 bases between. This CDR3 is 15 amino acids long.

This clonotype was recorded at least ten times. CDR3 coding DNA: TGTGCCAGCAGCAGAATACCGGGACAGGGGATGAGGAACACTGAAGCTTTCTTT. It is translated as CASSRIPGQGMRNTEAFF. The V and J genes are TRBV5-5 and TRBJ1-1, with 10 bases identical to TRBD1. V shed 4 bases, J shed 1 base, and the junction held 13 bases outside the gene matches. Germline V lookup: CDR1 SGHKS, CDR2 YYEKEE (reference sequence). The CDR3 consists of 18 residues.

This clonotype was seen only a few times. The DNA for the CDR3 is TGTGCCAGCAGCTCACTGTCACGGACAGGGGGCTATGGCTACACCTTC. Protein: CASSSLSRTGGYGYTF. J is TRBJ1-2 and V is TRBV5-4, with 10 nucleotides matching TRBD1. The germline gives CDR1 SGHNT, CDR2 YYREEE (reference sequence). This CDR3 contains 16 residues. Unmatched junction bases numbered 9, after V lost 3 bases and J lost 4 bases.

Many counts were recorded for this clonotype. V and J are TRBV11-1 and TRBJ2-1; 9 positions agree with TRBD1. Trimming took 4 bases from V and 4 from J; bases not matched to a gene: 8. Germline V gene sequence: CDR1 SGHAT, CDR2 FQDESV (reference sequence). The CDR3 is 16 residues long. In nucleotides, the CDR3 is TGTGCCAGCAGCTGGTCAACAGGACAGGGGTACAATGAGCAGTTCTTC. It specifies CASSWSTGQGYNEQFF.

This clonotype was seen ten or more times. The CDR3 DNA reads as TGTGCCAGCAGTTTACGCGGGGATAGCAATCAGCCCCAGCATTTT. The encoded protein is CASSLRGDSNQPQHF. The V call is TRBV12-3 or TRBV12-4, the J call TRBJ1-5; D is uncertain. The CDR3 is 15 residues long. The V and J ends lost 2 bases and 0 bases respectively, with 8 bases between them.

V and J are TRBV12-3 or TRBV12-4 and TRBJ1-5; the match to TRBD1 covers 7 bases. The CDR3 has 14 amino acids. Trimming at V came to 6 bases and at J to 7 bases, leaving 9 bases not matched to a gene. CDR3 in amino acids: CASSPTQGRQPQHF. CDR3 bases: TGTGCCAGCAGCCCAACACAGGGGAGGCAGCCCCAGCATTTT.

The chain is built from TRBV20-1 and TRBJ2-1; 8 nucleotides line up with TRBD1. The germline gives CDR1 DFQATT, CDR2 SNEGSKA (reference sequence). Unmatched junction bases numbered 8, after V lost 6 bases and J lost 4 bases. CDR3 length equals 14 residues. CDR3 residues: CSAMDRDRYNEQFF. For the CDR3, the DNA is TGCAGTGCCATGGACAGGGACCGATACAATGAGCAGTTCTTC.

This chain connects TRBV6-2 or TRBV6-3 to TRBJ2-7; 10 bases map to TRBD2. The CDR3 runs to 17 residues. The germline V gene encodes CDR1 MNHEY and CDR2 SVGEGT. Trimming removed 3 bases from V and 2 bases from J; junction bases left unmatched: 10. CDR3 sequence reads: CASSYRASGRGAYEQYF. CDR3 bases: TGTGCCAGCAGTTATAGGGCTAGCGGGAGAGGGGCCTACGAGCAGTACTTC.

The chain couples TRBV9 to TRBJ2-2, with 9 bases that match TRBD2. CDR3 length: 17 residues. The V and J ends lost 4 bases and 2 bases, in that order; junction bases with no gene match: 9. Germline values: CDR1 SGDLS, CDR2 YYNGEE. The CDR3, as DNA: TGTGCCAGCAGCCTAGGTCAGCGGGGGGCTAACACCGGGGAGCTGTTTTTT. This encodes CASSLGQRGANTGELFF.

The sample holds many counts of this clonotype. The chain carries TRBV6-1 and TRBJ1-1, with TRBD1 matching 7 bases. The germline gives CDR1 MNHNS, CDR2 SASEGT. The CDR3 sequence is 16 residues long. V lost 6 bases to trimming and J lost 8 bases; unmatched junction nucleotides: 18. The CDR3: CASSLSTGNLLAEAFF. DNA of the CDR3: TGTGCCAGCAGCCTCTCGACAGGGAACTTATTAGCCGAAGCTTTCTTT.

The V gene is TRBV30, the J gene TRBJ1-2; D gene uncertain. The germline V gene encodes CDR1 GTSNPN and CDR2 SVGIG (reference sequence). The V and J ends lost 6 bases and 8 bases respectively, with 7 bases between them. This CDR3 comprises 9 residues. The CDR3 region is CACIEGYTF. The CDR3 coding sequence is TGTGCCTGTATTGAAGGCTACACCTTC. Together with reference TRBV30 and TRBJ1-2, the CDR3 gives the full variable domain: SQTIHQWPATLVQPVGSPLSLECTVEGTSNPNLYWYRQAAGRGLQLLFYSVGIGQISSEVPQNLSASRPQDRQFILSSKKLLLSDSGFYLCACIEGYTFGSGTRLTVV.

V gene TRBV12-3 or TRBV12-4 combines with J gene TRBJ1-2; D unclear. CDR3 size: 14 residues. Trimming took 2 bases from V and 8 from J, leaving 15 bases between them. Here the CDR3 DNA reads TGTGCCAGCAGTTTACCAGAGGGATTCGGCGGCTACACCTTC. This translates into CASSLPEGFGGYTF.

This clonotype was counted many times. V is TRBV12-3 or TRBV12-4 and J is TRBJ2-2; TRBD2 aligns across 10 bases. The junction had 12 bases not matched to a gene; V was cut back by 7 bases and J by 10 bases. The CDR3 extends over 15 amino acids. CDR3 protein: CASTRRASGSVELFF. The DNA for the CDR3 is TGTGCCAGCACCCGCAGGGCTAGCGGGAGCGTGGAGCTGTTTTTT.